This is a list of T cell receptor beta chains from one sample in a study of blood T cell repertoires in COVID-19. The protocol was immunoSEQ multiplex PCR, while the TCRdb copy is restricted to in-frame clones and leaves out a portion. The table shows some 100,000 clones, with more than 65% occurring only once. Specimen: peripheral blood. The receptor set was obtained from a woman in her 70s with acute or convalescent COVID-19. Both conserved end residues are part of each CDR3. The D gene is left open where the match is weak. Some rows have no size entry. The others give once, few or many, or a class for an expanded clone.

J,D,V,size,DNA,CDR3
TRBJ1-2,.,TRBV4-1,.,TGCGCCAGCAGCCAAGATTTGGGGGCCCTGGCAGGGGCCTATGGCTACACCTTC,CASSQDLGALAGAYGYTF
TRBJ2-6,.,TRBV4-2,.,TGTGCCAGCAGCCCTGCGGGACCTGGGGCCAACGTCCTGACTTTC,CASSPAGPGANVLTF
TRBJ2-2,TRBD1,TRBV10-3,.,TGTGCCATCAGCGGACAGGACGATAACACCGGGGAGCTGTTTTTT,CAISGQDDNTGELFF
TRBJ1-4,.,TRBV5-1,.,TGCGCCAGCAGCTTGGAGGGAGGATCAACTAATGAAAAACTGTTTTTT,CASSLEGGSTNEKLFF
TRBJ2-5,TRBD2,TRBV7-2,.,TGTGCCAGCAGTCCTAGCGGGGGGGCAGGAGAGACCCAGTACTTC,CASSPSGGAGETQYF
TRBJ2-1,.,TRBV9,.,TGTGCCAGCAGCGGGTTAACCGGGGGAGATGAGCAGTTCTTC,CASSGLTGGDEQFF
TRBJ2-3,.,TRBV9,.,TGTGCCAGCAGCGTAGAAGGGACTGGGAGAGATACGCAGTATTTT,CASSVEGTGRDTQYF
TRBJ1-1,.,TRBV30,.,TGTGCCTGGAGAGCAAACACTGAAGCTTTCTTT,CAWRANTEAFF
TRBJ1-4,TRBD1,TRBV4-3,.,TGCGCCAGCAGCCAAGGGGGGGGACAGGCTATTGAAAAACTGTTTTTT,CASSQGGGQAIEKLFF
TRBJ1-2,.,TRBV1,.,TGCACCAGCAGCCGACGGACAGGAGTAAACTATGGCTACACCTTC,CTSSRRTGVNYGYTF
TRBJ1-2,.,TRBV7-8,.,TGTGCCAGCAGCTTACAGGGAACTAACTATGGCTACACCTTC,CASSLQGTNYGYTF
TRBJ1-1,.,TRBV10-3,.,TGTGCCATCAGTGAGGGGGACACGAACACTGAAGCTTTCTTT,CAISEGDTNTEAFF
TRBJ1-1,.,TRBV3-1/TRBV3-2,.,TGTGCCAGCAGTCTCGACAGGTTAGCTATGAACACTGAAGCTTTCTTT,CASSLDRLAMNTEAFF
TRBJ1-1,TRBD1,TRBV10-1,few,TGCGCCAGCAGTTTGGGACAGCCTGAAGCTTTCTTT,CASSLGQPEAFF
TRBJ2-1,.,TRBV24-1,.,TGTGCCACCAGTGATTTACCTTCGACTAGTAGCTCCTACAATGAGCAGTTCTTC,CATSDLPSTSSSYNEQFF
TRBJ1-5,TRBD1,TRBV11-1,few,TGTGCCAGCAGTCCCACAGGGGGCGATGGTCAGCCCCAGCATTTT,CASSPTGGDGQPQHF
TRBJ1-3,TRBD1,TRBV2,.,TGTGCCAGCAGAGACTCCGTCCGGGACAGGGCTGGAAACACCATATATTTT,CASRDSVRDRAGNTIYF
TRBJ2-5,TRBD1,TRBV19,.,TGTGCCTCCCAGGGGGACAGGGTTAAGACCCAGTACTTC,CASQGDRVKTQYF
TRBJ1-6,.,TRBV6-5,.,TGTGCCAGCAGCCCACAGAGTTATTCACCCCTCCACTTT,CASSPQSYSPLHF
TRBJ1-3,.,TRBV29-1,few,TGCAGCGGACAGTCAAACTCTGGAAACACCATATATTTT,CSGQSNSGNTIYF
TRBJ2-1,TRBD2,TRBV7-8,.,TGTGCCAGCAGCTTAGCAGGACTAGCCTCCTACAATGAGCAGTTCTTC,CASSLAGLASYNEQFF
TRBJ2-7,.,TRBV3-1/TRBV3-2,.,TGTGCCAGCAGCCAAGATCGGGGTCAGCAGTACTTC,CASSQDRGQQYF
TRBJ1-2,.,TRBV28,.,TGTGCCAGCAGTTCCCAGGGTAACTATGGCTACACCTTC,CASSSQGNYGYTF
TRBJ2-2,.,TRBV9,.,TGTGCCAGCAGCGCCCAAATGAACACCGGGGAGCTGTTTTTT,CASSAQMNTGELFF
TRBJ2-5,.,TRBV7-3,.,TGTGCCAGCAGCTTAACCCAGGGAACGCAAGAGACCCAGTACTTC,CASSLTQGTQETQYF
TRBJ2-2,.,TRBV29-1,.,TGCAGCGTTGGACAGACCTACAGGGAGCTGTTTTTT,CSVGQTYRELFF
TRBJ2-5,TRBD1,TRBV18,once,TGTGCCAGCTCACCTCGACAGGGGAGAGAGACCCAGTACTTC,CASSPRQGRETQYF
TRBJ2-6,TRBD1,TRBV27,.,TGTGCCAGCAGTGCGGACAGGGCCGGGGCCAACGTCCTGACTTTC,CASSADRAGANVLTF
TRBJ1-1,TRBD1,TRBV19,.,TGTGCCAGTAGTCCACGACAGGGGGCGGGCACTGAAGCTTTCTTT,CASSPRQGAGTEAFF
TRBJ2-5,TRBD2,TRBV5-1,.,TGCGCCAGCAGCTCGACAGGGACTAGCGGGGGGGAGACCCAGTACTTC,CASSSTGTSGGETQYF
TRBJ1-1,.,TRBV11-2,.,TGTGCCAGCAGCCTTACAGGACAGCAGAACACTGAAGCTTTCTTT,CASSLTGQQNTEAFF
TRBJ1-3,TRBD1,TRBV7-9,.,TGTGCCAGCGCGCAAGACAGGGATATCAAAAACACCATATATTTT,CASAQDRDIKNTIYF
TRBJ1-3,.,TRBV7-2,.,TGTGCCAGCAGCTTAGGCAGCTCTGGAAACACCATATATTTT,CASSLGSSGNTIYF
TRBJ1-1,.,TRBV14,.,TGTGCCAGCAGCCAAGGTAATAAAATTTCTTTGAACACTGAAGCTTTCTTT,CASSQGNKISLNTEAFF
TRBJ1-4,.,TRBV5-1,.,TGCGCCAGCAGCGAACTGGCTGGGGGGACTAATGAAAAACTGTTTTTT,CASSELAGGTNEKLFF
TRBJ1-6,.,TRBV19,once,TGTGCCAGTAGTATGGCCGCAGGGGCAAGTAATTCACCCCTCCACTTT,CASSMAAGASNSPLHF
TRBJ1-2,.,TRBV5-1,.,TGCGCCAGCAGCCCGGGAGGGTCTGACTATGGCTACACCTTC,CASSPGGSDYGYTF
TRBJ1-1,TRBD1,TRBV5-1,.,TGCGCCAGCAGCTACCGGACAGGGATGAACACTGAAGCTTTCTTT,CASSYRTGMNTEAFF
TRBJ2-3,TRBD2,TRBV5-1,.,TGCGCCAGCAGCCCGGGGGGGACTGGAGACACAGATACGCAGTATTTT,CASSPGGTGDTDTQYF
TRBJ1-1,TRBD1,TRBV11-1,.,TGTGCCAGCTTGCAGGGGGCGCGGAACACCGAAGCTTTCTTT,CASLQGARNTEAFF
TRBJ1-2,.,TRBV19,.,TGTGCCAGTAGTTACCAGACAGGCTACACCTTC,CASSYQTGYTF
TRBJ1-4,TRBD1,TRBV6-5,.,TGTGCCAGCAGTTTTGTTCGACAGGGTGAAAAACTGTTTTTT,CASSFVRQGEKLFF
TRBJ1-1,.,TRBV5-4,.,TGTGCCAGCAGCTTGGCGGGGAACACTGAAGCTTTCTTT,CASSLAGNTEAFF
TRBJ2-2,TRBD1,TRBV9,few,TGTGCCAGCAGCGTAGGGCAGGGGGCCGGCGGGGAGCTGTTTTTT,CASSVGQGAGGELFF